Detailed here is one T cell receptor beta chain. A much larger clone differs from this one at a single base, so this may be a read error. This sample is part of a study of blood T cells in healthy people across ages. The use of a sample-barcoded 5' primer and a J-beta primer mix characterized a second PCR of roughly 7 to 11 cycles. A minimum of 2.5 million CDR3-containing paired-end reads was obtained for each sample. Each CDR3 protein gets one entry after TCRdb re-called the 5' RACE reads with MiXCR. Altogether about 1.7 million distinct CDR3 sequences are present, approximately 28% being singletons, with the ten largest covering around 7.7%. The TCR sequence derives from a woman under 40 in good health. Sequencing was performed on blood.

Here the CDR3 reads CRAPTIQETQYF. The CDR3, as DNA: TGCAGGGCCCCGACAATCCAAGAGACCCAGTACTTC. The chain links TRBV20-1 to TRBJ2-5; D is unresolved. The CDR3 runs 12 residues. CDR1 is DFQATT, CDR2 SNEGSKA, per germline (reference sequence).